Below, 12 T cell receptor beta chains from the same sample are listed, as sequenced in a study of blood T cells in healthy people across ages. The authors ran a second PCR of about 7 to 11 cycles using a sample-barcoded 5' primer and a J-beta primer mix. TCRdb redid the calling of the 5' RACE reads with MiXCR, one entry per CDR3 protein. Of approximately 690,000 distinct CDR3 sequences in the sample, roughly 41% were seen once. The sample consisted of blood. Source of these receptors: a man older than 75 in good health.

This clonotype was picked up many times. The CDR3: CASSPEGGSVTQYF. The CDR3 DNA reads as TGTGCCAGCAGCCCTGAGGGAGGGTCAGTGACCCAGTACTTC. The chain couples TRBV7-2 to TRBJ2-5; TRBD2 matches at 7 bases. From germline, CDR1 is SGHTA and CDR2 FQGNSA. After removal of 5 bases from V and 7 bases from J, the junction contained 10 bases not matched to a gene. CDR3 length: 14 amino acids.

Comment on this clonotype: The junction departs from germline at one end; a sequencing error may be responsible. This sequence joins TRBV9 and TRBJ2-7; unclear D gene. CDR3 length: 14 residues. CDR1 is SGDLS, CDR2 YYNGEE, per germline. The DNA of the CDR3 is TGTGTCAGCAGCGTAACAAAGGACGGGCTCGAGCAGTACTTC. This encodes CVSSVTKDGLEQYF.

As to this clonotype: One end of the junction varies from germline; a read error may be responsible. The chain carries TRBV6-6 and TRBJ2-2; weak D call: TRBD1 (7 bases). Germline loops: CDR1 MNHNY, CDR2 SVGAGI (reference sequence). The CDR3 has 15 residues. The CDR3 reads CASSYRQGDTGGLFF. The CDR3 DNA is TGTGCCAGCAGTTACAGACAGGGAGACACCGGGGGGCTGTTTTTT.

This chain connects TRBV7-2 to TRBJ1-2; tentative D call: TRBD1 (6 bases). Germline loops: CDR1 SGHTA, CDR2 FQGNSA. CDR3 length: 14 amino acids. Trimming shortened V by 6 bases and J by 13 bases, and 24 bases separated the two germline ends. CDR3 residues: CASRIRQGPQSPTF. Here the CDR3 DNA reads TGTGCCAGCAGAATCAGGCAGGGGCCGCAGTCACCCACCTTC.

This chain connects TRBV11-3 to TRBJ2-7; 9 positions agree with TRBD1. V gave up 5 bases and J gave up 2 bases; unmatched junction bases: 10. Germline-derived CDR1 and CDR2 are SGHNT and YENEEA. The CDR3 is 16 residues long. The CDR3 sequence is CASSLRGWTGAYEQYF. CDR3 DNA: TGTGCCAGCAGCCTCCGAGGGTGGACAGGGGCCTACGAGCAGTACTTC.

The sample holds a few counts of this clonotype. The chain joins TRBV15 to TRBJ2-3; TRBD1 matches 8 bases. CDR3 length: 16 amino acids. Germline lookup yields CDR1 LNHNV and CDR2 YYDKDF (reference sequence). The trim removed 0 bases at V and 3 bases at J, leaving 5 bases unmatched. The CDR3 coding sequence is TGTGCCACCAGCAGAGATCGACAGGGGCTAACAGATACGCAGTATTTT. This sequence encodes CATSRDRQGLTDTQYF.

In its sample, this clonotype was seen a few times. This chain links TRBV19 with TRBJ1-5; a weak D match, TRBD1 (6 bases). This CDR3 spans 15 amino acids. Germline assignment: CDR1 LNHDA and CDR2 SQIVND (reference sequence). The V end lost 4 bases, the J end lost 4 bases, and 14 bases lay between the germline ends. The CDR3 sequence: CASSTTHTGNQPQHF. The CDR3 DNA follows: TGTGCCAGTAGTACGACACACACAGGGAATCAGCCCCAGCATTTT.

The chain carries TRBV7-2 and TRBJ2-1; D might be TRBD1 (5 bases). CDR1 is SGHTA and CDR2 is FQGNSA in the germline V gene. V dropped 7 bases and J dropped 3 bases, with 13 bases sitting between them. This CDR3 has 14 residues. CDR3 residues: CASTRDTGYNEQFF. In DNA, the CDR3 is TGTGCCAGCACCCGAGACACAGGCTACAATGAGCAGTTCTTC.

This clonotype has ten or more counts. The chain recombines TRBV4-3 with TRBJ2-7, with D perhaps matching TRBD1 (5 bases). The CDR3 runs to 16 residues. Germline lookup yields CDR1 LGHNA and CDR2 YSLEER. The ends were cut back, 1 base at V and 5 bases at J, with 18 bases in the middle. The CDR3 loop is CASSQGLRSGRDEQYF. CDR3 DNA: TGCGCCAGCAGCCAAGGGTTGAGGTCAGGGCGAGACGAGCAGTACTTC.

V and J are TRBV2 and TRBJ2-5; TRBD1 is a possible D gene (6 bases). CDR1 SNHLY and CDR2 FYNNEI come from the germline V gene. The CDR3 extends over 13 amino acids. V lost 7 bases and J 2 bases, leaving 11 bases between the germline ends. In DNA form, the CDR3 reads TGTGCCAGCATCCGGGACACTCAAGAGACCCAGTACTTC. Protein: CASIRDTQETQYF.

In this sample, this clonotype turned up a few times. The chain joins TRBV29-1 to TRBJ1-4; maybe TRBD1 (5 bases). V lost 1 base and J lost 2, with 8 bases in between. Germline-derived CDR1 and CDR2 are SQVTM and ANQGSEA. This CDR3 is built from 14 residues. CDR3 amino acids: CSVEGRGTNEKLFF. The CDR3 bases are TGCAGCGTTGAAGGGAGGGGTACTAATGAAAAACTGTTTTTT.

A note on this clonotype: At one boundary the junction diverges from the germline segment, which might be a read error. V and J are TRBV7-2 and TRBJ2-7; possible D gene TRBD2, 6 bases. From germline, CDR1 is SGHTA and CDR2 FQGNSA. The CDR3 is 14 amino acids. The CDR3 here is CASSFSGSSYGQYF. The CDR3 DNA is TGTGCCAGCAGTTTTAGCGGAAGCTCCTACGGGCAGTACTTC. The full variable domain, completed using reference TRBV7-2 and TRBJ2-7, is GAGVSQSPSNKVTEKGKDVELRCDPISGHTALYWYRQSLGQGLEFLIYFQGNSAPDKSGLPSDRFSAERTGGSVSTLTIQRTQQEDSAVYLCASSFSGSSYGQYFGPGTRLTVT.